This TCR beta chain was sequenced in a study of vaccination effects on CD4 cells after COVID-19. Following an approximately eleven-day culture, CD4+ T cells were purified. None of the vaccinated had previously contracted SARS-CoV-2, and their nucleocapsid antibodies tested negative. Study-wide results and limits: Whether induced by infection or by vaccine, clones showed marked clonal contraction late after vaccination.

Trimming took off 7 bases at V and 7 bases at J, with 14 bases between the two ends. Germline V gene lookup returns CDR1 LNHDA and CDR2 SQIVND (reference sequence). The CDR3 runs 14 residues. This clone was counted only a few times. Its antigen is unknown. Libraries were prepared by immunoSEQ multiplex PCR; TCRdb keeps only in-frame clonotypes and omits some of them. Here the sample spans about 70,000 clones, roughly four fifths being singletons. The chain links TRBV19 to TRBJ1-6, with unresolved D. The clonotype comes from a human donor who received a COVID-19 vaccine. Sequenced material: CD4+ T cells from PBMCs cultured without peptide, taken before COVID-19 vaccination. The CDR3 DNA reads as TGTGCCAGTACCCTCAGGAGCGTAAATTCACCCCTCCACTTT. The encoded protein is CASTLRSVNSPLHF.